This T cell receptor (beta chain) derives from a study of T cells after yellow fever vaccination. Study-level findings and limits: Contamination by abundant bulk-population clonotypes could be present in FACS-sorted repertoires. The secondary response peaked faster, at day 5 versus 15, but was weaker.

They built TCR cDNA with 5'RACE template switching, a step that put in a universal primer site and UMIs. TCRdb re-analysed the 5' RACE reads in MiXCR, keeping a single row per CDR3 protein. This table holds about 340,000 distinct CDR3 sequences, around 3.9% found once. A few counts support this clonotype. Its antigen remains unidentified. The germline CDR1 and CDR2 sequences are SGHDN and FVKESK. V lost 3 bases and J lost 7, with 10 bases in between. The CDR3 extends over 13 amino acids. The receptor was derived from a man between 18 and 35 years old who received the YFV17D yellow fever vaccine. This chain joins TRBV14 and TRBJ2-1; unclear D gene. Sequenced material: PBMCs, taken 5 days after the yellow fever booster vaccination. CDR3 protein: CASSHSLGNEQFF. The CDR3 region has the DNA TGTGCCAGCAGCCATTCCCTGGGGAATGAGCAGTTCTTC.